This T cell receptor (beta chain) was retrieved from a study of blood T cell repertoires in COVID-19. The CDR3 contains 13 residues. Between the trimmed V and J ends, which lost 2 bases and 5 bases, there was a span of 10 bases. CDR1 is SGDLS and CDR2 is YYNGEE in the germline V gene. This clone is a singleton in its sample. In the original workflow: Nucleated cell number was recorded as an estimate derived from reference gene primer amplification. The method was immunoSEQ multiplex PCR; TCRdb's version includes in-frame clones alone and lacks a portion of them. The DNA gave D and trimming, while V, J and clone size come from that table. Here the sample spans under 250,000 clones, 86% being singletons.

The sample taken for sequencing was peripheral blood. The rearrangement uses TRBV9 and TRBJ2-5; D gene uncertain. The sequence was obtained from a man older than 75 with acute or convalescent COVID-19. Here the CDR3 reads CASSVFPRETQYF. CDR3 in DNA: TGTGCCAGCAGCGTTTTCCCGCGCGAGACCCAGTACTTC.